Listed below are T cell receptor beta chains from one sample, sequenced in a study of blood T cell repertoires in COVID-19. Sequencing used immunoSEQ multiplex PCR; TCRdb keeps in-frame clones, though not all of them. The sample lists 130,000 to 150,000 clones, roughly 84% occurring once. The sample comprised peripheral blood. All receptors come from a human donor in a cohort sampled during active COVID-19. CDR3s include the opening cysteine and the closing phenylalanine or tryptophan. The order of the fields is clone size, J gene, D gene, V gene, CDR3 DNA, CDR3 protein. A D gene is named only where the DNA matches it firmly. Some rows have no size entry. The others give once, few or many, or a class for an expanded clone.

-	TRBJ1-1	-	TRBV9	TGTGCCAGCAGCGTAGGGCAGACTTCCACTGAAGCTTTCTTT	CASSVGQTSTEAFF
-	TRBJ1-2	TRBD1	TRBV12-3/TRBV12-4	TGTGCCGCGGGGACAGAGGATCACTATGGCTACACCTTC	CAAGTEDHYGYTF
few	TRBJ2-7	TRBD1	TRBV7-2	TGTGCCAGCAGCCCAGGGGTCAGGACAGGGGGCCTCGAGCAGTACTTC	CASSPGVRTGGLEQYF
-	TRBJ2-1	TRBD1	TRBV2	TGTGCCAGCAGCCCCGGGACAGGGGGCTCCAATGAGCAGTTCTTC	CASSPGTGGSNEQFF
-	TRBJ2-7	TRBD1	TRBV5-1	TGCGCCAGCGGGTCCGGGACAGGCCCCTTCCAGCAGTACTTC	CASGSGTGPFQQYF
once	TRBJ2-3	TRBD2	TRBV4-3	TGCGCCAGCAGCCGCGGGGGGGCTAGCGGCACAGATACGCAGTATTTT	CASSRGGASGTDTQYF
-	TRBJ1-1	TRBD1	TRBV28	TGTGCCAGCACCCTGGACAGGGCTATGAACACTGAAGCTTTCTTT	CASTLDRAMNTEAFF
-	TRBJ2-3	TRBD2	TRBV9	TGTGCCAGCACCCCGGGACTAGCCAGCACAGATACGCAGTATTTT	CASTPGLASTDTQYF
once	TRBJ2-7	-	TRBV30	TGTGCCTGGAGTGTACCAGGGTTGGAGCAGTACTTC	CAWSVPGLEQYF
-	TRBJ1-1	TRBD1	TRBV6-4	TGTGCCAGCAGAGGACAGGGCACTGAAGCTTTCTTT	CASRGQGTEAFF
medium-sized	TRBJ1-1	-	TRBV7-9	TGTGCCAGCAGCGCACTAGAGGGAAACACTGACACTGAAGCTTTCTTT	CASSALEGNTDTEAFF
once	TRBJ2-7	-	TRBV3-1/TRBV3-2	TGTGCCAGCAGCCTAGTCGGAGACGAGCAGTACTTC	CASSLVGDEQYF
once	TRBJ2-7	TRBD2	TRBV6-5	TGTGCCAGCAGTCGCTACGGGAGGGCGCCCTACGAGCAGTACTTC	CASSRYGRAPYEQYF
-	TRBJ1-2	-	TRBV4-3	TGCGCCAGCAGCCCCGCAGGGATCTCTAACTATGGCTACACCTTC	CASSPAGISNYGYTF
-	TRBJ2-7	TRBD1	TRBV6-5	TGTGCCAGCACCCTGGACAGGGATAACTACGAGCAGTACTTC	CASTLDRDNYEQYF
-	TRBJ2-3	TRBD2	TRBV4-3	TGCGCCAGCAGCCAAGGACTAGCGGTGACAGCTACGCAGTATTTT	CASSQGLAVTATQYF
-	TRBJ2-7	TRBD2	TRBV30	TGTGCCTGGAGTGTTGGCGGGGGGGCCCACTACGAGCAGTACTTC	CAWSVGGGAHYEQYF
-	TRBJ1-1	-	TRBV4-3	TGCGCCAGCAGCCAAGATCTACGGGCTGAAGCTTTCTTT	CASSQDLRAEAFF
-	TRBJ2-1	TRBD1	TRBV5-1	TGCGCCAGCCGGGACAGGGAGTACAATGAGCAGTTCTTC	CASRDREYNEQFF
-	TRBJ1-1	-	TRBV2	TGTGCCAGCAGTGGGAGACAAGCTTTCTTT	CASSGRQAFF
once	TRBJ1-5	-	TRBV7-2	TGTGCCAGCAGCCTTACAGGGCCCAATCAGCCCCAGCATTTT	CASSLTGPNQPQHF
-	TRBJ2-2	TRBD1	TRBV3-1/TRBV3-2	TGTGCCAGCAGATATACAGGGGGCATAATCCGGACCGGGGAGCTGTTTTTT	CASRYTGGIIRTGELFF
once	TRBJ1-1	-	TRBV5-1	TGCGCCAGCAGCGGGGGGACGAACACTGAAGCTTTCTTT	CASSGGTNTEAFF
-	TRBJ2-2	TRBD1	TRBV6-2/TRBV6-3	TGTGCCAGCAGTTACGAACAGGGGGCCCCCGGGGAGCTGTTTTTT	CASSYEQGAPGELFF
few	TRBJ2-5	-	TRBV6-1	TGTGCCAGCAGTGATTGGTCGGGGCAAGAGACCCAGTACTTC	CASSDWSGQETQYF
-	TRBJ1-6	-	TRBV6-5	TGTGCCAGCAGTTACGGGGGCAGGGGCTATAATTCACCCCTCCACTTT	CASSYGGRGYNSPLHF
-	TRBJ2-2	TRBD1	TRBV27	TGTGCCAGCAGCCCGGGACAGGGGGTACGGAACACCGGGGAGCTGTTTTTT	CASSPGQGVRNTGELFF
few	TRBJ2-5	-	TRBV5-1	TGCGCCAGCAAGGCGGAACAAGAGACCCAGTACTTC	CASKAEQETQYF
-	TRBJ2-2	TRBD1	TRBV3-1/TRBV3-2	TGTGCCAGCAGCCAAGTAATGGGACAGGGGGATACCGGGGAGCTGTTTTTT	CASSQVMGQGDTGELFF
-	TRBJ1-1	-	TRBV30	TGTGCCTGGGCAAGGACATCTACTGAAGCTTTCTTT	CAWARTSTEAFF